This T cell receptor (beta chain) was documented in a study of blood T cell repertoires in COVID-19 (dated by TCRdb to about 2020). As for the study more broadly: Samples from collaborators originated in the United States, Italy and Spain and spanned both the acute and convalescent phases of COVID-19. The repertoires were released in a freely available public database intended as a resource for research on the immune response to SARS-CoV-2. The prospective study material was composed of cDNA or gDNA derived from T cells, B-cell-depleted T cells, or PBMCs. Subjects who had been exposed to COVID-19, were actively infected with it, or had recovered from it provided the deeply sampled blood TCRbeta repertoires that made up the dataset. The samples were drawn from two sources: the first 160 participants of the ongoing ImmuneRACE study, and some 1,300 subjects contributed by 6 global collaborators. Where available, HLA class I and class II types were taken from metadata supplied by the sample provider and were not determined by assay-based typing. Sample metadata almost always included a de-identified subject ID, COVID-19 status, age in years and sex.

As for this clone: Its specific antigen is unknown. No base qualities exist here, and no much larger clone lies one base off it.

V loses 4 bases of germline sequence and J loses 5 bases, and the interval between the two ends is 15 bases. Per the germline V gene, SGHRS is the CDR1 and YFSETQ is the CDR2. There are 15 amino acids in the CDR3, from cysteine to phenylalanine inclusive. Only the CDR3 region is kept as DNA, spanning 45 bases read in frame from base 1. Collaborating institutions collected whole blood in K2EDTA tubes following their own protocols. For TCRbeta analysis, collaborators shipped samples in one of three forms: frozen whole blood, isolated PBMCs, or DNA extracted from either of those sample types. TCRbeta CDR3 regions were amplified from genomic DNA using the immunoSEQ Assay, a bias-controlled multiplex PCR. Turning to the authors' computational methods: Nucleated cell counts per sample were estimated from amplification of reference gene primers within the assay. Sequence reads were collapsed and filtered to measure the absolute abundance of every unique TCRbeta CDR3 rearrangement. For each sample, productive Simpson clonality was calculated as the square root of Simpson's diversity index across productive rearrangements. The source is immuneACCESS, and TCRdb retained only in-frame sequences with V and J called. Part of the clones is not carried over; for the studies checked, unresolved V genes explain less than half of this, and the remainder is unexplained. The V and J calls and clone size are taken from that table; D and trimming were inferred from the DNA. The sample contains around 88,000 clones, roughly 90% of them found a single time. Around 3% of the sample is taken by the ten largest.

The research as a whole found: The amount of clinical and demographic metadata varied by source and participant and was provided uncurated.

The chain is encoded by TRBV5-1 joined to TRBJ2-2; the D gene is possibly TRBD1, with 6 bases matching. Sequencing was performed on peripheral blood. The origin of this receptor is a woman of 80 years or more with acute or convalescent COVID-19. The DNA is TGCGCCAGCAGCGGTCAGGGGTATGTGACCGGGGAGCTGTTTTTT. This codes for CASSGQGYVTGELFF.